This TCR beta chain came from a study of T cell responses to AZD1222 COVID-19 vaccine. Study results and limitations: The CD4 TCRs associated with vaccination extended across spike and predominated at 160-218 and 743-854. It was only after the peak T cell response that any repertoires were sampled. Of spike-specific TCRs, nearly half reportedly target regions left unmutated in variants.

The trim removed 0 bases at V and 5 bases at J, leaving 3 bases unmatched. CDR3 length: 15 residues. From germline, CDR1 is SGHRS and CDR2 YFSETQ. About this clone: Its specificity is not known.

TCRdb keeps only in-frame clones here, not all; method: immunoSEQ multiplex PCR. The table shows about 100,000 clones, with more than 70% occurring only once. Sequencing was performed on peripheral blood, taken 28 days after the second AZD1222 dose. This chain connects TRBV5-1 to TRBJ2-2; 8 bases map to TRBD1. The clonotype comes from an adult who received the AZD1222 COVID-19 vaccine. The CDR3 DNA is TGCGCCAGCAGCTTGGCGGACAGGGAGACCGGGGAGCTGTTTTTT. Translating it yields CASSLADRETGELFF.